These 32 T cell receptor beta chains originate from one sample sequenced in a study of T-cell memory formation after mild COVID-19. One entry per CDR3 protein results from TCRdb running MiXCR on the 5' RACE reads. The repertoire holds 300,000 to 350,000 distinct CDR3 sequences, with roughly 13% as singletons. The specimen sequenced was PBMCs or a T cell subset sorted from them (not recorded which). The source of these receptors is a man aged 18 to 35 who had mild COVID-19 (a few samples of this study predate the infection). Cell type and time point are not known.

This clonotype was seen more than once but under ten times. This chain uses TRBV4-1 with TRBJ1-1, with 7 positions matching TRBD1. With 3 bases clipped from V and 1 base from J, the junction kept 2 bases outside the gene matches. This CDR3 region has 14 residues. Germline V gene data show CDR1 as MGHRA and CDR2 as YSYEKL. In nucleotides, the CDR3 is TGCGCCAGCAGCCATTCAGGGGGGAACACTGAAGCTTTCTTT. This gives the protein CASSHSGGNTEAFF.

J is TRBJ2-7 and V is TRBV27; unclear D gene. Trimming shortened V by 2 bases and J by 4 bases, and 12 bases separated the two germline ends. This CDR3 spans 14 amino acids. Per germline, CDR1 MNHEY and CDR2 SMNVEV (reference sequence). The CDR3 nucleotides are TGTGCCAGCAGTTTAGGACCGACTGGATACGAGCAGTACGTC. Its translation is CASSLGPTGYEQYV.

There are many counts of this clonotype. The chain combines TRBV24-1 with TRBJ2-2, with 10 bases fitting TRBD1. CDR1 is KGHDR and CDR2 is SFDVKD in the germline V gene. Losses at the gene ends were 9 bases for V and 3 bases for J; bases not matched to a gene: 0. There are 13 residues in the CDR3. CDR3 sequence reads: CATGTGDTGELFF. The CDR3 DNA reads TGTGCCACCGGGACAGGGGACACCGGGGAGCTGTTTTTT.

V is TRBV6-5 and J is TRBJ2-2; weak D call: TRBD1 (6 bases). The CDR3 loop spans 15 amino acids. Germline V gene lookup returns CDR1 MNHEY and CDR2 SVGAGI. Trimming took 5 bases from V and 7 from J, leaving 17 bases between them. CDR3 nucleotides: TGTGCCAGCAGTCCGAGATACAGGGTTAACGGGGAGCTGTTTTTT. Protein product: CASSPRYRVNGELFF.

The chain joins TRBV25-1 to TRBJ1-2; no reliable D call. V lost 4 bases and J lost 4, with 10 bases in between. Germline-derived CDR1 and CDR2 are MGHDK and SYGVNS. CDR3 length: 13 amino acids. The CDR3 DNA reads TGTGCCAGCAGTGCGAACAATGCCTATGGCTACACCTTC. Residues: CASSANNAYGYTF.

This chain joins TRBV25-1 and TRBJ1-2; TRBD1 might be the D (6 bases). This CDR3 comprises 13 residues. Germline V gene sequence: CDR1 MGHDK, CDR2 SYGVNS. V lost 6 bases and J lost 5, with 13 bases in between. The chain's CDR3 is CASSRTGFYGYTF. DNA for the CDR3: TGTGCCAGCAGCAGAACAGGGTTTTATGGCTACACCTTC.

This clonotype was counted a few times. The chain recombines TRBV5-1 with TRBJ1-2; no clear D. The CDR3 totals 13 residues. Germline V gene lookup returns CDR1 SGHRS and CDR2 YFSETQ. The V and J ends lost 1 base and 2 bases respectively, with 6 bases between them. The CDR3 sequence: CASSLQTNYGYTF. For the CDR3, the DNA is TGCGCCAGCAGCTTGCAGACAAACTATGGCTACACCTTC.

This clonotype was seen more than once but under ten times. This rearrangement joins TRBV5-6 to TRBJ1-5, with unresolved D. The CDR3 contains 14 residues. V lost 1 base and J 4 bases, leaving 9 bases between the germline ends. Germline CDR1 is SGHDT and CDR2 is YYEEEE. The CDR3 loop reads CASSLFSRNQPQHF. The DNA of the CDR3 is TGTGCCAGCAGCTTGTTCTCCCGGAATCAGCCCCAGCATTTT.

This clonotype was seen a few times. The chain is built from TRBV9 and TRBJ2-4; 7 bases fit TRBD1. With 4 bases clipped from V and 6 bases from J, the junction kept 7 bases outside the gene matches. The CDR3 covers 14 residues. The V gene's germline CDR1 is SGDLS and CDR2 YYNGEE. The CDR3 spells CASSPDGQANIQYF. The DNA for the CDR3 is TGTGCCAGCAGCCCTGACGGACAGGCAAACATTCAGTACTTC.

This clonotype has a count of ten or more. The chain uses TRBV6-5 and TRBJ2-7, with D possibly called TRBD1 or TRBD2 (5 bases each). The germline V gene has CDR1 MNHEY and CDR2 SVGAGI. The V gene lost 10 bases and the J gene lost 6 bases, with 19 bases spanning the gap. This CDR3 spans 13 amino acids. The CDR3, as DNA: TGTGCCACTAGCCGGGACGGATTGGGCGAGCAGTACGTC. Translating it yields CATSRDGLGEQYV.

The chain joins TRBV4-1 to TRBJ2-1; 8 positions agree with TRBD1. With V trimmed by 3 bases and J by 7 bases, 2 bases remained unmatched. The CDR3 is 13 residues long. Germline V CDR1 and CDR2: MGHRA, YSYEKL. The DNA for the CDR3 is TGCGCCAGCAGCCAGAGACAGGGGAATGAGCAGTTCTTC. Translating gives CASSQRQGNEQFF.

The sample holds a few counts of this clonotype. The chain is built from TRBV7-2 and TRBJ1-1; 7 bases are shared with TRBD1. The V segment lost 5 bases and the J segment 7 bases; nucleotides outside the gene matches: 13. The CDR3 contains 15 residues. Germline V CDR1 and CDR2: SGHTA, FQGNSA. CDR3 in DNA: TGTGCCAGCAGCGTCCAGGGGGTTAGTAATAATGAAGCTTTCTTT. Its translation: CASSVQGVSNNEAFF.

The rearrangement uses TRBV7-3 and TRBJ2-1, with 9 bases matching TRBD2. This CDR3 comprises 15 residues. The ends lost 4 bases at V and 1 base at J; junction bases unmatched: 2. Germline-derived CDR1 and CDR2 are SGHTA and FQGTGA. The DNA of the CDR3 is TGTGCCAGCAGCTACAGCGGGGGGTCCTACAATGAGCAGTTCTTC. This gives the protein CASSYSGGSYNEQFF.

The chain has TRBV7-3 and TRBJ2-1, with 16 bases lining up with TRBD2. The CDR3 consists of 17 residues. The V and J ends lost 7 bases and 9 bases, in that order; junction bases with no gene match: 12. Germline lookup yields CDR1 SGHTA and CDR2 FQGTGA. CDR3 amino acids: CASKQKGTSGGAFEQFF. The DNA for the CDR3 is TGTGCCAGCAAGCAAAAGGGGACTAGCGGGGGGGCCTTTGAGCAGTTCTTC.

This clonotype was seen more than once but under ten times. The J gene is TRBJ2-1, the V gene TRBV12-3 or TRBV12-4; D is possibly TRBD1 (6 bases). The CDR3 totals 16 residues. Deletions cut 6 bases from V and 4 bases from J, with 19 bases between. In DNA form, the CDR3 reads TGTGCCAGCAGGACCTTCGGGACACCATCGTACAATGAGCAGTTCTTC. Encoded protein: CASRTFGTPSYNEQFF.

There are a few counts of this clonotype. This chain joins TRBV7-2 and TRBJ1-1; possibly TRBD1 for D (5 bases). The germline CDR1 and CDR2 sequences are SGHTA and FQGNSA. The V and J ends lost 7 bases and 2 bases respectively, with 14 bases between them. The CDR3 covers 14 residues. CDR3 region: CASTAAGINTEAFF. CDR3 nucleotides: TGTGCCAGCACTGCAGCAGGGATTAACACTGAAGCTTTCTTT.

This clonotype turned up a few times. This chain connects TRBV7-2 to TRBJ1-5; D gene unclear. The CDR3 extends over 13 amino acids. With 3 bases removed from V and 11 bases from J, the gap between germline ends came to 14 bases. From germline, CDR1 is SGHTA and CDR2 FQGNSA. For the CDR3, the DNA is TGTGCCAGCAGCTTGATGGACCCTCCAGCCCAGCATTTT. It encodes CASSLMDPPAQHF.

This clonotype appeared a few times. CDR3 protein: CASSRQPGEGATRTYEQYF. DNA for the CDR3: TGCGCCAGCAGCCGACAACCCGGGGAGGGGGCGACTCGAACCTACGAGCAGTACTTC. This sequence joins TRBV4-3 and TRBJ2-7; possibly TRBD1 or TRBD2 for D (7 bases each). This CDR3 has 19 amino acids. V shed 4 bases and J shed 2 bases, with 27 bases lying between them. Germline V gene data show CDR1 as LGHNA and CDR2 as YSLEER.

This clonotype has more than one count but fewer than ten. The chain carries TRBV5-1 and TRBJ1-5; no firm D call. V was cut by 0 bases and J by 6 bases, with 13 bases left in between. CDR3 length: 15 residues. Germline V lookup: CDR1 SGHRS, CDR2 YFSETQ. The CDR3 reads CASSLDGEAGQPQHF. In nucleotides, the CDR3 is TGCGCCAGCAGCTTGGATGGGGAGGCAGGTCAGCCCCAGCATTTT.

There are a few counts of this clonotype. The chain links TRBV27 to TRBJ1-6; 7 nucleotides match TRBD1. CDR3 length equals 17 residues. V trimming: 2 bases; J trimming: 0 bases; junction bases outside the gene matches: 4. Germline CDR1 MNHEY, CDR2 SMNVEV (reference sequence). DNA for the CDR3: TGTGCCAGCAGTTTAGAGGGGGCCAGCTCCTATAATTCACCCCTCCACTTT. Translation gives CASSLEGASSYNSPLHF.

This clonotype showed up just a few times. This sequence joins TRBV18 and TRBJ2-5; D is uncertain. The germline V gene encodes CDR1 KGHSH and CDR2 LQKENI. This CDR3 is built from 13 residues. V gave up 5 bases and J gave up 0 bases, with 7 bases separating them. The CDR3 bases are TGTGCCAGCTCAAGGGCGGACCAAGAGACCCAGTACTTC. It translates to CASSRADQETQYF. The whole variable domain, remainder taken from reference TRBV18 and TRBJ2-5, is NAGVMQNPRHLVRRRGQEARLRCSPMKGHSHVYWYRQLPEEGLKFMVYLQKENIIDESGMPKERFSAEFPKEGPSILRIQQVVRGDSAAYFCASSRADQETQYFGPGTRLLVL.

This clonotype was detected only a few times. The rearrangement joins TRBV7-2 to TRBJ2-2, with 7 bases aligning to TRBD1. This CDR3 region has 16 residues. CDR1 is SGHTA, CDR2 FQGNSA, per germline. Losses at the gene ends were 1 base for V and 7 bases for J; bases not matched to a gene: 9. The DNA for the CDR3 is TGTGCCAGCAGCTTAGGAAATTCAGGGGGAAGCGGGGAGCTGTTTTTT. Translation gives CASSLGNSGGSGELFF.

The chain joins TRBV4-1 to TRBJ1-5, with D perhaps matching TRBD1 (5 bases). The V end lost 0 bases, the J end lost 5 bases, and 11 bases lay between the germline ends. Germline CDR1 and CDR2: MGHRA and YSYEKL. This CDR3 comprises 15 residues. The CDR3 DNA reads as TGCGCCAGCAGCCAAGATCGGGGCTTTTATCAGCCCCAGCATTTT. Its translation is CASSQDRGFYQPQHF.

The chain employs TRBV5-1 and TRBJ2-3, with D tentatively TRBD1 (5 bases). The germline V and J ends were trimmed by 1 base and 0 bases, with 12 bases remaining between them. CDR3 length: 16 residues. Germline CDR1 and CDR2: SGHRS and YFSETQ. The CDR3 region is CASSLSGRVSTDTQYF. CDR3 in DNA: TGCGCCAGCAGCTTGTCGGGCAGGGTAAGCACAGATACGCAGTATTTT.

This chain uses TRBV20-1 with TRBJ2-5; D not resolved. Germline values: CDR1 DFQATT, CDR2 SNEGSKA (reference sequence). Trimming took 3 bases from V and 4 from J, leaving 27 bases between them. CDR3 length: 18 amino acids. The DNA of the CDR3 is TGCAGTGCTAGGGGCTTCCCTGTCCTCAACCCGCTTCTAGAGACCCAGTACTTC. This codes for CSARGFPVLNPLLETQYF.

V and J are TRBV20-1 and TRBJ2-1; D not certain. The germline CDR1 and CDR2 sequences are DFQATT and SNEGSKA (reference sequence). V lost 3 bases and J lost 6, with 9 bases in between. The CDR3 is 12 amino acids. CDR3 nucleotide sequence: TGCAGTGCTAGTGCCAGGTCCAATGAGCAGTTCTTC. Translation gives CSASARSNEQFF.

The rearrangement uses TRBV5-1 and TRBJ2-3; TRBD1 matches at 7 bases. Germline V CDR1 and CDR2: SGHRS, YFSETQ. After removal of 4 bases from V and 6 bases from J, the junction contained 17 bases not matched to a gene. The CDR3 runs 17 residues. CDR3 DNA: TGCGCCAGCAGCCCGGGACAGTTAAAGTCCCTGAGGGATACGCAGTATTTT. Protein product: CASSPGQLKSLRDTQYF.

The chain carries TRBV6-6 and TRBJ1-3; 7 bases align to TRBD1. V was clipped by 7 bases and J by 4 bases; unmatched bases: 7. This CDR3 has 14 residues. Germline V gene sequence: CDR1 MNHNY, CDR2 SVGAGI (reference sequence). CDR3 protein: CASTIPTGGNTIYF. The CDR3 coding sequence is TGTGCCAGCACCATACCGACAGGGGGAAACACCATATATTTT.

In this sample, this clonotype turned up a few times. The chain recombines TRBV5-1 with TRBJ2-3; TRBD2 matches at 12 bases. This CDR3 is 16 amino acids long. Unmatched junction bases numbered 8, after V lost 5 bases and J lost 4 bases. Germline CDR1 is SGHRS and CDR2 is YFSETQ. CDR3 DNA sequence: TGCGCCAGCAGAAGTCAGAGACTAGCGGGAGCAGATACGCAGTATTTT. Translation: CASRSQRLAGADTQYF.

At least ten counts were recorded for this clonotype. In DNA form, the CDR3 reads TGTGCCATCAGTGAGTCCGGGGGCGCGGGCTATGGCTACACCTTC. It codes for CAISESGGAGYGYTF. The V call is TRBV10-3, the J call TRBJ1-2, with D possibly TRBD1 on 6 matching bases. CDR1 and CDR2 from the germline V gene are ENHRY and SYGVKD. CDR3 size: 15 residues. The V end was cut by 0 bases, the J end by 4 bases, with 12 bases between.

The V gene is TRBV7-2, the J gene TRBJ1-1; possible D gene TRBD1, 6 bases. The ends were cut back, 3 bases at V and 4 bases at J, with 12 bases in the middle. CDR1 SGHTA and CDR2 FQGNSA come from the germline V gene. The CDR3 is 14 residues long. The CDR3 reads CASSFYRDGTEAFF. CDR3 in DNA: TGTGCCAGCAGCTTCTACAGGGACGGCACTGAAGCTTTCTTT.

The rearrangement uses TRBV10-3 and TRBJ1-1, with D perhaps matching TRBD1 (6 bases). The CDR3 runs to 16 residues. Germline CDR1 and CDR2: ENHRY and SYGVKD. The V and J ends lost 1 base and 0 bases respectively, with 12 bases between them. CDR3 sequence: CAISEYGGDMNTEAFF. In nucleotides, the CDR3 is TGTGCCATCAGTGAGTACGGGGGGGACATGAACACTGAAGCTTTCTTT.